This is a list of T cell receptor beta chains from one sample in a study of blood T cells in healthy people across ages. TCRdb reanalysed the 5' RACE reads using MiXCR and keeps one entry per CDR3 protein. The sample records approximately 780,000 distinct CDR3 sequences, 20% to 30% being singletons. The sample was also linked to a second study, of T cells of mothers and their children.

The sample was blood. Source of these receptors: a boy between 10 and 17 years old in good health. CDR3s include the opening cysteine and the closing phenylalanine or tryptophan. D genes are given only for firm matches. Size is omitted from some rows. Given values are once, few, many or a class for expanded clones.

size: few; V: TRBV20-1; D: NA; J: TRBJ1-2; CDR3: CSASPPGARGYTF; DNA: TGCAGTGCTAGCCCCCCGGGGGCGCGGGGCTACACCTTC
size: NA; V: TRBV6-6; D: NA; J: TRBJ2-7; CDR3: CAGGQSSYEQYF; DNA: TGTGCCGGCGGACAAAGCTCCTACGAGCAGTACTTC
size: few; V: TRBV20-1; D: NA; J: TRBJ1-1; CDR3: CSAQGGTEAFF; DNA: TGCAGTGCCCAGGGAGGGACTGAAGCTTTCTTT
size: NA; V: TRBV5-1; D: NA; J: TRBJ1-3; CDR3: CASSLAGRLSSGNTIYF; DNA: TGCGCCAGCAGTCTGGCAGGGAGGCTGAGCTCTGGAAACACCATATATTTT
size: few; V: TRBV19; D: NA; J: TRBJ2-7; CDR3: CASSVLGSGYEQYF; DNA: TGTGCCAGTAGTGTCCTCGGGTCCGGGTACGAGCAGTACTTC
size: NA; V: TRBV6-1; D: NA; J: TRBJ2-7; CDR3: CASTKFRVGDHSYEQYF; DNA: TGTGCCAGCACTAAGTTTCGAGTCGGGGATCACTCCTACGAGCAGTACTTC
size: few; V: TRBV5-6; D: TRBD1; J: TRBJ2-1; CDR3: CASSPGTDSSYNEQFF; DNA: TGTGCCAGCAGCCCCGGGACAGACAGCTCCTACAATGAGCAGTTCTTC
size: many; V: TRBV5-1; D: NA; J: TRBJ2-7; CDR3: CASSLGTSSYEQYF; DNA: TGTGCCAGCAGCTTAGGGACCTCTTCCTACGAGCAGTACTTC
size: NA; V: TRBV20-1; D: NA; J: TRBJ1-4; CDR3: CSARDPQGTNEKLFF; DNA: TGCAGTGCTAGAGATCCTCAGGGAACTAATGAAAAACTGTTTTTT
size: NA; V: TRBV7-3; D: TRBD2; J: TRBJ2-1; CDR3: CASSRLAGDDNEQFF; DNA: TGTGCCAGCAGTAGACTAGCGGGAGACGACAATGAGCAGTTCTTC
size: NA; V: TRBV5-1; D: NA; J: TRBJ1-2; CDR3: CASSLDGPNYGYTF; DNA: TGCGCCAGCAGCTTGGACGGACCTAACTATGGCTACACCTTC
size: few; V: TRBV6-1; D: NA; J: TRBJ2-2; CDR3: CASSPRRPGELFF; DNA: TGTGCCAGCAGCCCCAGGAGGCCCGGGGAGCTGTTTTTT
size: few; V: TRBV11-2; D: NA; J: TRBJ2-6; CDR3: CASSLVRGRANVLTF; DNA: TGTGCCAGCAGCTTAGTCCGGGGTAGGGCCAACGTCCTGACTTTC
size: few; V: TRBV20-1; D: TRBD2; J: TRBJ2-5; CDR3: CSARNSGGPGRTQYF; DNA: TGCAGTGCTAGAAACAGCGGGGGCCCGGGGCGGACCCAGTACTTC
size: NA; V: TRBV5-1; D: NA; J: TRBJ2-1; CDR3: CASSSGINSYNEQFF; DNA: TGCGCCAGCAGCTCCGGGATAAACTCCTACAATGAGCAGTTCTTC
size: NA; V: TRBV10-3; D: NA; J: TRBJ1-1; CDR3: CAIRGGEVLNTEAFF; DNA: TGTGCCATCAGGGGGGGGGAGGTCCTGAACACTGAAGCTTTCTTT
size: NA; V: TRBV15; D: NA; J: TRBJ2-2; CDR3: CATSREYQGTLAGELLF; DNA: TGTGCCACCAGCAGAGAATATCAGGGAACTCTCGCCGGGGAGCTGCTTTTT
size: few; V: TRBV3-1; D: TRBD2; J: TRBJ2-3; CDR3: CASSQLAGGGTDTQYF; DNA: TGTGCCAGCAGCCAATTAGCGGGGGGAGGCACAGATACGCAGTATTTT
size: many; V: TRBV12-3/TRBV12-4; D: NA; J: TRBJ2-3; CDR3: CASSLRGATDTQYF; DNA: TGTGCCAGCAGCTTACGCGGTGCGACAGATACGCAGTATTTT
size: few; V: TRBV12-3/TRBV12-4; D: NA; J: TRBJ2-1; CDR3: CASSPPARLRVDEQFF; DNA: TGTGCCAGCAGTCCACCGGCCCGACTGCGGGTCGATGAGCAGTTCTTC
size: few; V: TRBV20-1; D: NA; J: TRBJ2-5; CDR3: CSAREPGLPMSQYF; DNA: TGCAGTGCTCGAGAACCGGGACTCCCGATGTCCCAGTACTTC
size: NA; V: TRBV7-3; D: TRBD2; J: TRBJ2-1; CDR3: CASSPSGLVEEQFF; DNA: TGTGCCAGCAGCCCCTCCGGACTAGTCGAAGAGCAGTTCTTC
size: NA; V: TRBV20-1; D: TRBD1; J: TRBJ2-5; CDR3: CSATGTGVETQYF; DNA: TGCAGTGCTACCGGGACAGGGGTAGAGACCCAGTACTTC
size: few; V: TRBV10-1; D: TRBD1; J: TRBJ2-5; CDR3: CASSESTGGGETQYF; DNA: TGCGCCAGCAGTGAGTCGACAGGGGGGGGAGAGACCCAGTACTTC
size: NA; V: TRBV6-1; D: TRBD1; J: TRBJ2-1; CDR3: CASRANRGSSYNEQFF; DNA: TGTGCCAGCAGAGCGAACAGGGGGAGCTCCTACAATGAGCAGTTCTTC
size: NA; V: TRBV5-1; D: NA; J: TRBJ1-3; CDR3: CASSFPDPGNTIYF; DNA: TGCGCCAGCAGCTTCCCAGACCCGGGAAACACCATATATTTT
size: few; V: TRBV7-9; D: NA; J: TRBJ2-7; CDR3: CASSLAVGESSYEQYF; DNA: TGTGCCAGCAGCTTAGCGGTCGGAGAATCTTCCTACGAGCAGTACTTC
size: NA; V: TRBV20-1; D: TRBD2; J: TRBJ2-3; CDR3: CSGAGGQDTQYF; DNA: TGCAGTGGGGCGGGGGGGCAAGATACGCAGTATTTT
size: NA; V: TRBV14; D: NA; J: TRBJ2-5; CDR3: CASSQAWADTEETQYF; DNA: TGTGCCAGCAGCCAAGCGTGGGCAGACACAGAAGAGACCCAGTACTTC
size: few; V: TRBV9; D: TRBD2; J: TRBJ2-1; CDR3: CASSVAGGGANEQFF; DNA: TGTGCCAGCAGCGTAGCTGGCGGGGGGGCGAATGAGCAGTTCTTC
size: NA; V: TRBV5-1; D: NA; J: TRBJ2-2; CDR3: CASYNSGNTEGTGELFF; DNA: TGCGCCAGCTACAATTCGGGCAACACGGAGGGCACCGGGGAGCTGTTTTTT
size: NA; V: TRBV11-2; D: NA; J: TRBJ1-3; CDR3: CASNLAGGAEGNTIYF; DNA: TGTGCCAGCAACCTAGCCGGGGGGGCAGAAGGAAACACCATATATTTT